This T cell receptor (beta chain) originates from a study of T cells expressing NK-cell markers. Study-level information: Eight donors were sequenced, seven testing HCMV-seropositive and one testing seronegative.

As for this clonotype: Its antigen is currently unknown.

Study-wide findings and caveats: As a fraction of CD8+ T cells, dominant NKG2C+ clonotypes reached roughly 1.0-8% in six donors.

Per the germline V gene, CDR1 is LGHDT and CDR2 is YNNKEL (reference sequence). This CDR3 contains 15 residues. TCRdb reprocessed the 5' RACE reads, with one entry per CDR3 protein and no DNA. This repertoire includes roughly 280,000 distinct CDR3 sequences. The specimen sequenced was blood T cells: a sorted CD56 or NKG2C T cell subset, CD4+ or CD8+ T cells, or bulk PBMC T cells (not recorded which). The TCR was taken from a man aged 18 to 29 in good health. V usage is TRBV3-1 and J usage is TRBJ2-3; TCRdb proposes TRBD2, but this gene call is untestable without DNA. The CDR3: CASSQGAGASDTQYF.